This entry features one T cell receptor (beta chain) sequence. These data originate in a study of low-dose radiotherapy and immunotherapy resistance in tumors. Whole-study context: Every two weeks patients got nivolumab 240 mg flat dose, plus ipilimumab 1 mg/kg every six weeks, intravenously.

Each patient who was eligible had an advanced solid tumor with no tumor-infiltrating lymphocytes. The V and J ends lost 7 bases and 8 bases, in that order; junction bases with no gene match: 18. The V gene's germline CDR1 is MDHEN and CDR2 SYDVKM. The CDR3 runs 16 residues. Primers used for first-strand cDNA, a TRAV- and TRBV-specific set, covered both alpha and beta chains. A constant-region primer paired with the V-primer adapter amplified TCRs over about 20 PCR cycles. MiXCR was run by TCRdb on the reads, yielding one entry per CDR3 protein. The repertoire holds roughly 17,000 distinct CDR3 sequences, with 70% as singletons.

This sequence joins TRBV28 and TRBJ2-3, with 7 bases fitting TRBD1. The clonotype comes from a human donor with advanced metastatic prostate, ovarian, gallbladder or colorectal cancer (not recorded which). This table probably holds off-target reads from a library built for another chain. Written as DNA, the CDR3 is TGTGCCAGCACCATACCATGGGACAGTGGGGCGGGTACGCAGTATTTT. The encoded protein is CASTIPWDSGAGTQYF. Variable domain in full (rest from reference TRBV28 and TRBJ2-3): DVKVTQSSRYLVKRTGEKVFLECVQDMDHENMFWYRQDPGLGLRLIYFSYDVKMKEKGDIPEGYSVSREKKERFSLILESASTNQTSMYLCASTIPWDSGAGTQYFGPGTRLTVL.